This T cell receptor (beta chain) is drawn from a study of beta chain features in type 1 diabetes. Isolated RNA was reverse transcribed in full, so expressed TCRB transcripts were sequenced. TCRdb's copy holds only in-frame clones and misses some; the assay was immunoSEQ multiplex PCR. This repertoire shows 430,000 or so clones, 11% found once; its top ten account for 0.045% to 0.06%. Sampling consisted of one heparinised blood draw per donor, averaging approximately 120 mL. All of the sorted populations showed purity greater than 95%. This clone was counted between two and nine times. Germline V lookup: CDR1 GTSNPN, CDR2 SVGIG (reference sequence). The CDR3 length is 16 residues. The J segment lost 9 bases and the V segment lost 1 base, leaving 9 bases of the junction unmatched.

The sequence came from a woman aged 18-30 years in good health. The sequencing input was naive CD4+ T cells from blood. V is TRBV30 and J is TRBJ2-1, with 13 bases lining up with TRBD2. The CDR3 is CAWSAWTSGSRGEQFF. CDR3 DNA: TGTGCCTGGAGTGCGTGGACTAGCGGGAGTCGGGGTGAGCAGTTCTTC. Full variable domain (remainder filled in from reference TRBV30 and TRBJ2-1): SQTIHQWPATLVQPVGSPLSLECTVEGTSNPNLYWYRQAAGRGLQLLFYSVGIGQISSEVPQNLSASRPQDRQFILSSKKLLLSDSGFYLCAWSAWTSGSRGEQFFGPGTRLTVL.